This TCR beta chain comes out of a study of response to subunit inactivated influenza vaccine. TCRdb reprocessed the RT-PCR reads with MiXCR, giving one entry per CDR3 protein. The table lists about 240,000 distinct CDR3 sequences, 12% of them singletons, with roughly 7.7% in the top ten. This CDR3 comprises 15 residues. The germline V gene encodes CDR1 DFQATT and CDR2 SNEGSKA (reference sequence). V gave up 7 bases and J gave up 9 bases; unmatched junction bases: 17. V usage is TRBV20-1 and J usage is TRBJ2-7; 11 bases are a match to TRBD2. The sequencing used non-naive T cells sorted from PBMCs, collected around 15 days before vaccination. The TCR originated in a man aged 50-59 years who received an inactivated influenza vaccine. The DNA for the CDR3 is TGCAGTGGCCCGTTAGCGGGAGGGCCGTACCACGGGCAGTACTTC. It translates to CSGPLAGGPYHGQYF.